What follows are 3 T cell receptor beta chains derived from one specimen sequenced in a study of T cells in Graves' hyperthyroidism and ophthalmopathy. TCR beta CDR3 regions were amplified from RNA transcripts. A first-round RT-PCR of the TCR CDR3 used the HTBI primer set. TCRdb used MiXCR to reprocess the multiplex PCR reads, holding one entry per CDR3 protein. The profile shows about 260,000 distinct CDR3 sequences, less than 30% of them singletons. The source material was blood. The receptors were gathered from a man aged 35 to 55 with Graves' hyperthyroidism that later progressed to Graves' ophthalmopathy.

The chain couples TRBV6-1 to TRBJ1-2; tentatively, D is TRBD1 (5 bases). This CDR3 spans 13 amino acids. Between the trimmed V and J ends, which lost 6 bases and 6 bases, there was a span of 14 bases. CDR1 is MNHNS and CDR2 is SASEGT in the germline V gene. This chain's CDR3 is CASRRTGGHGYTF. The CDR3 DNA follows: TGTGCCAGCAGAAGAACAGGAGGCCATGGCTACACCTTC.

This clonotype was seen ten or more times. This chain's CDR3 is CASSRTGLGRTEAFF. Here the CDR3 DNA reads TGCGCCAGCAGCCGGACAGGTCTCGGGCGCACTGAAGCTTTCTTT. V is TRBV4-1 and J is TRBJ1-1; TRBD1 aligns across 7 bases. With V trimmed by 4 bases and J by 4 bases, 9 bases remained unmatched. CDR1 is MGHRA, CDR2 YSYEKL, per germline. This CDR3 is built from 15 residues.

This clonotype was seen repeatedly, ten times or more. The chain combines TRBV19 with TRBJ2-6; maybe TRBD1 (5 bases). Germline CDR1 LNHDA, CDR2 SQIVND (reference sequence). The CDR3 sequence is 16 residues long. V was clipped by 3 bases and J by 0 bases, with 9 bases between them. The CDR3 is CASSIDSYSGANVLTF. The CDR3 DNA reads TGTGCCAGTAGTATTGACAGTTACTCTGGGGCCAACGTCCTGACTTTC. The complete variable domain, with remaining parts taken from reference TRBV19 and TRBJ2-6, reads DGGITQSPKYLFRKEGQNVTLSCEQNLNHDAMYWYRQDPGQGLRLIYYSQIVNDFQKGDIAEGYSVSREKKESFPLTVTSAQKNPTAFYLCASSIDSYSGANVLTFGAGSRLTVL.